This is a list of T cell receptor beta chains from one sample in a study of blood T cells in healthy people across ages. TCRdb recomputed calls from the 5' RACE reads with MiXCR, one row per CDR3 protein. The sample lists about 680,000 distinct CDR3 sequences, over 45% occurring once. Sequencing was carried out using blood. All receptors derive from an older woman in good health. Each CDR3 is given with its conserved first and last residue. Each record gives: clone size, D gene, J gene, V gene, CDR3 DNA, CDR3 protein. D genes are given only for firm matches. Size values are once, few and many counts, or a class for expanded clones, and some rows have none.

abundance: .; d_gene: .; j_gene: TRBJ2-2; v_gene: TRBV12-3/TRBV12-4; CDR3nt: TGTGCCAGCAGTCCTCGAGGTAGCCCAGACACCGGGGAGCTGTTTTTT; CDR3aa: CASSPRGSPDTGELFF
abundance: many; d_gene: .; j_gene: TRBJ2-7; v_gene: TRBV20-1; CDR3nt: TGCAGTGCCCCCCTGGGGGCGCTCTCCTACGAGCAGTACTTC; CDR3aa: CSAPLGALSYEQYF
abundance: .; d_gene: TRBD2; j_gene: TRBJ2-1; v_gene: TRBV12-3/TRBV12-4; CDR3nt: TGTGCCAGCAGTCCTGCGGGAGGGGTTTACAATGAGCAGTTCTTC; CDR3aa: CASSPAGGVYNEQFF
abundance: .; d_gene: .; j_gene: TRBJ2-1; v_gene: TRBV3-1; CDR3nt: TGTGCCAGCAGCCAAGATGTCAACTCCTACAATGAGCAGTTCTTC; CDR3aa: CASSQDVNSYNEQFF
abundance: .; d_gene: TRBD1; j_gene: TRBJ1-1; v_gene: TRBV10-3; CDR3nt: TGTGCCATCACCGATTCCGACAGGGAGGACACTGAAGCTTTCTTT; CDR3aa: CAITDSDREDTEAFF
abundance: .; d_gene: .; j_gene: TRBJ1-2; v_gene: TRBV7-9; CDR3nt: TGTGCCAGCAGCGTAGCCGGGCAGCCTGGCTACACCTTC; CDR3aa: CASSVAGQPGYTF
abundance: few; d_gene: .; j_gene: TRBJ2-1; v_gene: TRBV29-1; CDR3nt: TGCAGCGTTGGTCTCCATGGAAATGAGCAGTTCTTC; CDR3aa: CSVGLHGNEQFF
abundance: few; d_gene: TRBD2; j_gene: TRBJ2-1; v_gene: TRBV7-3; CDR3nt: TGTGCCAGCAGCATCCTAGCGGGAGCTTACAATGAGCAGTTCTTC; CDR3aa: CASSILAGAYNEQFF
abundance: .; d_gene: TRBD1; j_gene: TRBJ2-5; v_gene: TRBV7-2; CDR3nt: TGTGCCAGCAGCCTCCAAACGGACAGGAGATGGGAGACCCAGTACTTC; CDR3aa: CASSLQTDRRWETQYF
abundance: .; d_gene: TRBD1; j_gene: TRBJ2-3; v_gene: TRBV20-1; CDR3nt: TGCAGTGCTAGAGACCTGGGACAGGGGAACACAGATACGCAGTATTTT; CDR3aa: CSARDLGQGNTDTQYF
abundance: .; d_gene: TRBD1; j_gene: TRBJ2-1; v_gene: TRBV4-2; CDR3nt: TGTGCCAGCAGCCCACGGGACAGCTTCTACAATGAGCAGTTCTTC; CDR3aa: CASSPRDSFYNEQFF
abundance: .; d_gene: TRBD1; j_gene: TRBJ1-2; v_gene: TRBV20-1; CDR3nt: TGCAGTGCTAGAGGCCGGACAGGCAGTAACTATGGCTACACCTTC; CDR3aa: CSARGRTGSNYGYTF
abundance: .; d_gene: .; j_gene: TRBJ2-1; v_gene: TRBV7-8; CDR3nt: TGTGCCAGCAGCAAGACTAGGTTCCCAACCCCGACCTACAATGAGCGGTTCTTC; CDR3aa: CASSKTRFPTPTYNERFF
abundance: few; d_gene: .; j_gene: TRBJ1-2; v_gene: TRBV7-2; CDR3nt: TGTGCCAGCAGCTTAGGACTCGGGGCAGGGGGCTACACCTTC; CDR3aa: CASSLGLGAGGYTF
abundance: .; d_gene: .; j_gene: TRBJ2-1; v_gene: TRBV20-1; CDR3nt: TGCAGTGCTAGAGATCAGGCGGCGAGCTCCTACAATGAGCAGTTCTTC; CDR3aa: CSARDQAASSYNEQFF
abundance: .; d_gene: .; j_gene: TRBJ2-1; v_gene: TRBV27; CDR3nt: TGTGCCAGCAGACATATCAACAGCTTTAAGGCGGGCAATGAGCAGTTCTTC; CDR3aa: CASRHINSFKAGNEQFF
abundance: .; d_gene: TRBD1; j_gene: TRBJ2-7; v_gene: TRBV5-1; CDR3nt: TGCGCCAGCAGCTCCCAGGGGGTTCCGTACGAGCAGTACTTC; CDR3aa: CASSSQGVPYEQYF
abundance: .; d_gene: .; j_gene: TRBJ2-7; v_gene: TRBV11-1; CDR3nt: TGTGCCAGCAGTAGCGACCGGAGGGGAGGGCAGTACTTC; CDR3aa: CASSSDRRGGQYF
abundance: .; d_gene: .; j_gene: TRBJ2-1; v_gene: TRBV7-2; CDR3nt: TGTGCCAGCAGCGTCTCAGGGGTATCCTACAATGAGCAGTTCTTC; CDR3aa: CASSVSGVSYNEQFF
abundance: .; d_gene: TRBD1; j_gene: TRBJ1-2; v_gene: TRBV2; CDR3nt: TGTGCCAGCAACTGGGACAGGCGCTTCTATGGCTACACCTTC; CDR3aa: CASNWDRRFYGYTF
abundance: .; d_gene: .; j_gene: TRBJ2-3; v_gene: TRBV7-2; CDR3nt: TGTGCCAGCAGCTTAGGGTTCCGGGTTACAGATACGCAGTATTTT; CDR3aa: CASSLGFRVTDTQYF
abundance: .; d_gene: .; j_gene: TRBJ2-3; v_gene: TRBV10-3; CDR3nt: TGTGCCATCAGTGGTGGTTTAAGCACAGATACGCAGTATTTT; CDR3aa: CAISGGLSTDTQYF
abundance: .; d_gene: .; j_gene: TRBJ2-5; v_gene: TRBV9; CDR3nt: TGTGCCAGCAGCAGAAGAGGGGGCGGGGAAGAGACCCAGTACTTC; CDR3aa: CASSRRGGGEETQYF
abundance: few; d_gene: .; j_gene: TRBJ2-3; v_gene: TRBV12-3/TRBV12-4; CDR3nt: TGTGCCAGCAGAAGATTGAATGGCGCAGATACGCAGTATTTT; CDR3aa: CASRRLNGADTQYF
abundance: .; d_gene: .; j_gene: TRBJ1-2; v_gene: TRBV7-2; CDR3nt: TGTGCCAGCAGCTTAGGTCGAGGAGGAGGCTATGGCTACACCTTC; CDR3aa: CASSLGRGGGYGYTF
abundance: .; d_gene: TRBD2; j_gene: TRBJ2-3; v_gene: TRBV28; CDR3nt: TGTGCCAGCAGGCCTAGCGGGAGGGTATCGTCAGATACGCAGTATTTT; CDR3aa: CASRPSGRVSSDTQYF
abundance: few; d_gene: .; j_gene: TRBJ1-6; v_gene: TRBV7-2; CDR3nt: TGTGCCAGCAGCCTACTGGGGGCTGGGAATTCACCCCTCCACTTT; CDR3aa: CASSLLGAGNSPLHF
abundance: .; d_gene: TRBD1; j_gene: TRBJ2-7; v_gene: TRBV6-5; CDR3nt: TGTGCCAGCAGCCTATCTCCGGGACAGGGGGACTACGAGCAGTACTTC; CDR3aa: CASSLSPGQGDYEQYF
abundance: .; d_gene: TRBD1; j_gene: TRBJ1-2; v_gene: TRBV6-2/TRBV6-3; CDR3nt: TGTGCCAGCAGCTATACCGGACAGGGGATCGTCTATGGCTACACCTTC; CDR3aa: CASSYTGQGIVYGYTF
abundance: .; d_gene: .; j_gene: TRBJ2-3; v_gene: TRBV19; CDR3nt: TGTGCCAGTAGTACAACGCCTCCAGATACGCAGTATTTT; CDR3aa: CASSTTPPDTQYF
abundance: .; d_gene: .; j_gene: TRBJ1-4; v_gene: TRBV6-5; CDR3nt: TGTGCCAGCAGGGGCAGGGAGACGGGGTATGAAAAACTGTTTTTT; CDR3aa: CASRGRETGYEKLFF
abundance: once; d_gene: .; j_gene: TRBJ1-5; v_gene: TRBV20-1; CDR3nt: TGCAGTGCTACAGGGTTCAGCAATCAGCCCCAGCATTTT; CDR3aa: CSATGFSNQPQHF
abundance: .; d_gene: TRBD2; j_gene: TRBJ2-2; v_gene: TRBV10-3; CDR3nt: TGTGCCGCAGGCGTGACTAGCGGGTCCGGGGAGCTGTTTTTT; CDR3aa: CAAGVTSGSGELFF
abundance: few; d_gene: .; j_gene: TRBJ2-5; v_gene: TRBV5-1; CDR3nt: TGCGCCAGCAGCTTGTTCTCGGGAGCGCCGCCGGAGACCCAGTACTTC; CDR3aa: CASSLFSGAPPETQYF
abundance: .; d_gene: .; j_gene: TRBJ1-2; v_gene: TRBV6-1; CDR3nt: TGTGCCAGCAGTGACAGGGAGGTTGATGGCTACACCTTC; CDR3aa: CASSDREVDGYTF
abundance: few; d_gene: .; j_gene: TRBJ1-1; v_gene: TRBV7-2; CDR3nt: TGTGCCAGCAGCTTAGACCCGGAGACTGAAGCTTTCTTT; CDR3aa: CASSLDPETEAFF
abundance: .; d_gene: .; j_gene: TRBJ2-5; v_gene: TRBV7-6; CDR3nt: TGTGCCAGCAGCTTAGGTACCGGGATTTGGCGACAAGAGACCCAGTACTTC; CDR3aa: CASSLGTGIWRQETQYF
abundance: many; d_gene: .; j_gene: TRBJ2-3; v_gene: TRBV20-1; CDR3nt: TGCAGTGCCCGCGGGCAAGGAGACAGAGATACGCAGTATTTT; CDR3aa: CSARGQGDRDTQYF
abundance: few; d_gene: .; j_gene: TRBJ2-7; v_gene: TRBV30; CDR3nt: TGTGCCTGGAGGGCAGCCTACGAGCAGTACTTC; CDR3aa: CAWRAAYEQYF
abundance: .; d_gene: .; j_gene: TRBJ2-5; v_gene: TRBV5-1; CDR3nt: TGCGCCAGCAGCTTGGTGGGTCGGGCAGACGGAGAGACCCAGTACTTC; CDR3aa: CASSLVGRADGETQYF
abundance: .; d_gene: TRBD2; j_gene: TRBJ2-5; v_gene: TRBV5-1; CDR3nt: TGCGCCAGCAGCGAAAGGAGCGGGAGGAATGAGCAGTACTTC; CDR3aa: CASSERSGRNEQYF
abundance: .; d_gene: .; j_gene: TRBJ2-1; v_gene: TRBV29-1; CDR3nt: TGCAGCGTGGCACAGCCAGGGGTTCAGTGGGTCAATGAGCAGTTCTTC; CDR3aa: CSVAQPGVQWVNEQFF